These 5 T cell receptor beta chains share one sample of origin, sequenced in a study of cytomegalovirus exposure and HLA in healthy donors. Primers for the PCR totalled 60 Vbeta and 13 Jbeta. Profiled with immunoSEQ multiplex PCR; TCRdb holds only in-frame clones, not every one. The sample records about 120,000 clones, roughly 65% being singletons. Sequencing used PBMCs. The receptors here all came from a man between 35 and 55 years old in good health and CMV-seropositive.

This clone was counted at least ten times. This rearrangement joins TRBV28 to TRBJ1-4, with 7 nucleotides matching TRBD1. There are 14 residues in the CDR3. V lost 5 bases and J lost 5; bases outside the gene matches: 5. Germline assignment: CDR1 MDHEN and CDR2 SYDVKM. The CDR3 is CASSQTTGNEKLFF. The CDR3 DNA is TGTGCCAGCAGTCAAACGACAGGGAATGAAAAACTGTTTTTT. Full variable domain (remainder filled in from reference TRBV28 and TRBJ1-4): DVKVTQSSRYLVKRTGEKVFLECVQDMDHENMFWYRQDPGLGLRLIYFSYDVKMKEKGDIPEGYSVSREKKERFSLILESASTNQTSMYLCASSQTTGNEKLFFGSGTQLSVL.

V is TRBV5-1 and J is TRBJ2-5; 11 bases are shared with TRBD1. V was clipped by 4 bases and J by 5 bases; unmatched bases: 7. The CDR3 is 15 amino acids. Looked up from germline, CDR1 is SGHRS and CDR2 is YFSETQ. This chain's CDR3 is CASSPGQGAGETQYF. DNA of the CDR3: TGCGCCAGCAGCCCCGGACAGGGGGCGGGGGAGACCCAGTACTTC.

The gene calls are TRBV7-7 and TRBJ2-5, with D tentatively TRBD2 (6 bases). This CDR3 is built from 18 residues. Between the trimmed V and J ends, which lost 7 bases and 2 bases, there was a span of 26 bases. In germline, CDR1 is SSHAT, CDR2 FNYEAQ (reference sequence). CDR3 nucleotides: TGTGCCAGCACCCCGAACCCCCCCGCGGCGGGGTGGCAAGAGACCCAGTACTTC. It is translated as CASTPNPPAAGWQETQYF.

The genes are TRBV30 and TRBJ1-1; D possibly corresponds to TRBD1 (5 bases). This CDR3 comprises 11 residues. V dropped 5 bases and J dropped 4 bases, with 8 bases sitting between them. Germline-derived CDR1 and CDR2 are GTSNPN and SVGIG (reference sequence). The CDR3 is CAWHRSTEAFF. In DNA form, the CDR3 reads TGTGCCTGGCACAGGAGCACTGAAGCTTTCTTT.

This chain joins TRBV2 and TRBJ2-7; 7 bases are shared with TRBD2. CDR1 and CDR2 from the germline V gene are SNHLY and FYNNEI. The CDR3 consists of 15 residues. J was trimmed by 4 bases and V by 1 base; bases with no gene match: 7. The CDR3 loop is CASSEDGVSGYEQYF. DNA of the CDR3: TGTGCCAGCAGTGAAGATGGGGTTAGCGGGTACGAGCAGTACTTC.